This T cell receptor beta chain was retrieved from a study of T cells in Graves' hyperthyroidism and ophthalmopathy. Study-level findings and limits: Before onset, by a median of approximately 5.9 months, the model predicted ophthalmopathy.

Note on this clonotype: What it recognizes is unknown.

CDR1 is SQVTM and CDR2 is ANQGSEA in the germline V gene. V lost 6 bases to trimming and J lost 6 bases, with 12 bases between them. The CDR3 extends over 11 amino acids. There were TCR beta CDR3 regions amplified from RNA transcripts. During a first-round RT-PCR of the TCR CDR3, the HTBI primer set was used. Each CDR3 protein gets one entry after TCRdb re-called the multiplex PCR reads with MiXCR. The sample carries about 50,000 distinct CDR3 sequences, about 50% recorded once. Material for sequencing was blood. The genes are TRBV29-1 and TRBJ2-7; D is possibly TRBD1 or TRBD2 (6 bases each). This sequence originates from a woman under 40 with Graves' ophthalmopathy. In DNA, the CDR3 is TGCAGCGTCCCCGGAGGGGGCGAGCAGTACTTC. Its translation is CSVPGGGEQYF.